The rows below give T cell receptor beta chains drawn from one sample of a study of blood T cell repertoires in COVID-19. Sequencing was performed with immunoSEQ multiplex PCR; in TCRdb, only in-frame clones are kept and a portion is missing. This table has roughly 150,000 clones, around four fifths appearing once. The sequencing sample was made of peripheral blood. The receptors stem from a woman at least 80 years old with COVID-19, enrolled during active disease. Both conserved end residues are part of each CDR3. The D gene is left open where the match is weak. Expanded clones get a size class; other rows say once, few or many, or leave the size out.

j_gene | v_gene | abundance | len | d_gene | CDR3nt | CDR3aa
TRBJ1-2 | TRBV19 | few | 14 | TRBD1 | TGTGCCAGTAGACCCATAGGGGGCTTAAATGGCTACACCTTC | CASRPIGGLNGYTF
TRBJ2-3 | TRBV15 | NA | 17 | TRBD2 | TGTGCCACCAGCAGAGATAGGGCGGGGGAGGGTCCGGATACGCAGTATTTT | CATSRDRAGEGPDTQYF
TRBJ1-1 | TRBV5-1 | NA | 13 | NA | TGCGCCAGCAGCTCCCAAGCGGACACTGAAGCTTTCTTT | CASSSQADTEAFF
TRBJ2-3 | TRBV9 | NA | 15 | TRBD2 | TGTGCCAGCAGCCCTTCGGGGCTAGCGGGAGATACGCAGTATTTT | CASSPSGLAGDTQYF
TRBJ2-4 | TRBV5-4 | NA | 16 | TRBD2 | TGTGCCAGCAGCCGGATAGCGGGAGGTGGTCCAAACATTCAGTACTTC | CASSRIAGGGPNIQYF
TRBJ1-4 | TRBV25-1 | NA | 13 | TRBD1 | TGTGCCAGCCTCGGACAGGTGGACGAAAAACTGTTTTTT | CASLGQVDEKLFF
TRBJ2-2 | TRBV5-4 | NA | 11 | NA | TGTGCCAGCAGCCTCTACGGGGAGCTGTTTTTT | CASSLYGELFF
TRBJ2-2 | TRBV5-6 | NA | 11 | NA | TGTGCCAGCACTCTTGCCGGGGAGCTGTTTTTT | CASTLAGELFF
TRBJ1-6 | TRBV9 | NA | 15 | NA | TGTGCCAGCAGCGGGGGGACAAACTATAATTCACCCCTCCACTTT | CASSGGTNYNSPLHF
TRBJ2-1 | TRBV19 | NA | 14 | NA | TGTGCCAGTAGTATGTCAGGGATCTCCAATGAGCAGTTCTTC | CASSMSGISNEQFF
TRBJ1-2 | TRBV27 | NA | 12 | NA | TGTGCCAGCAGTGGCGACAGCTATGGCTACACCTTC | CASSGDSYGYTF
TRBJ2-7 | TRBV7-6 | NA | 15 | TRBD1 | TGTGCCAGCAGCGCAAATTTTAGGGGGCCCCGCGAGCAGTACTTC | CASSANFRGPREQYF
TRBJ2-6 | TRBV7-3 | NA | 17 | TRBD2 | TGTGCCAGCAGCTTAAACCCTAGCGGGGCTGGGGCCAACGTCCTGACTTTC | CASSLNPSGAGANVLTF
TRBJ1-3 | TRBV24-1 | NA | 17 | TRBD1 | TGTGCCACCAGTGATCAATTTGGTTTGCGACAGGGATACACCATATATTTT | CATSDQFGLRQGYTIYF
TRBJ1-6 | TRBV7-9 | NA | 13 | NA | TGTGCCAGCAGCTTTACCCAGGGTTCACCCCTCCACTTT | CASSFTQGSPLHF
TRBJ2-1 | TRBV18 | NA | 15 | TRBD2 | TGTGCCAGCTCAGCAAGCGGGAGGTCCTACAATGAGCAGTTCTTC | CASSASGRSYNEQFF
TRBJ2-1 | TRBV19 | NA | 13 | NA | TGTGCCAGTAGTATACCTTCTCGCAGGGAGCAGTTCTTC | CASSIPSRREQFF
TRBJ1-5 | TRBV18 | once | 18 | NA | TGTGCCAGCTCACTGACCCAATTGGGGGGGGCGCGAAATCAGCCCCAGCATTTT | CASSLTQLGGARNQPQHF
TRBJ1-1 | TRBV27 | NA | 12 | NA | TGTGCCGCCCGGACAGCTAACACTGAAGCTTTCTTT | CAARTANTEAFF
TRBJ1-4 | TRBV2 | once | 14 | NA | TGTGCCAGCAGAATCCCTGCGGGGGACGGAAAACTGTTTTTT | CASRIPAGDGKLFF
TRBJ2-1 | TRBV29-1 | once | 17 | TRBD2 | TGCAGCGTTTGGCTAGCGGGAGCTAGCTCGGTCTACAATGAGCAGTTCTTC | CSVWLAGASSVYNEQFF
TRBJ2-7 | TRBV7-2 | NA | 16 | TRBD2 | TGTGCCAGCAGCTTAGAGGGGACTAGCGGAACCTACGAGCAGTACTTC | CASSLEGTSGTYEQYF
TRBJ2-3 | TRBV5-1 | NA | 16 | NA | TGCGCCAGCAGCCTTGGCGGGACTCACCACACAGATACGCAGTATTTT | CASSLGGTHHTDTQYF
TRBJ1-4 | TRBV11-2 | NA | 15 | TRBD1 | TGTGCCAGCAGCTTAGGGAGGGGGCAGGGTGAAAAACTGTTTTTT | CASSLGRGQGEKLFF
TRBJ2-7 | TRBV5-4 | NA | 16 | TRBD2 | TGTGCCAGCAGCTTCGGGACTAGCGGGAACTCCTACGAGCAGTACTTC | CASSFGTSGNSYEQYF
TRBJ1-3 | TRBV3-1/TRBV3-2 | NA | 16 | NA | TGTGCCAGCAGCACCACGGGCCTTGGAGGGGGAAACACCATATATTTT | CASSTTGLGGGNTIYF
TRBJ1-2 | TRBV11-2 | NA | 11 | NA | TGTGCCAGCAGGCGGGGGGGTGGCTACACCTTC | CASRRGGGYTF
TRBJ2-1 | TRBV9 | NA | 15 | NA | TGTGCCAGCAGCGTAGCCCCCCAAACTGAGGATGAGCAGTTCTTC | CASSVAPQTEDEQFF
TRBJ2-7 | TRBV12-3/TRBV12-4 | NA | 13 | NA | TGTGCCAGCAGTTTAGAGGCCAGGCACGAGCAGTACTTC | CASSLEARHEQYF
TRBJ1-5 | TRBV10-3 | once | 15 | NA | TGTGCCATCAGTGAGGGACTCGGCGGCAATCAGCCCCAGCATTTT | CAISEGLGGNQPQHF
TRBJ1-5 | TRBV5-1 | NA | 16 | TRBD1 | TGCGCCAGCAGCTTGGGGACAGGGGGCGCGGGGCAGCCCCAGCATTTT | CASSLGTGGAGQPQHF
TRBJ1-6 | TRBV2 | NA | 13 | TRBD1 | TGTGCCAGCAGGGACAGGGTAGTTTCACCCCTCCACTTT | CASRDRVVSPLHF
TRBJ2-7 | TRBV5-5 | NA | 15 | NA | TGTGCCAGCAGCCCCCCCGGGGGTGAAAGCGTCGAGCAGTACTTC | CASSPPGGESVEQYF
TRBJ2-2 | TRBV12-5 | NA | 14 | NA | TGTGCTAGTGGTCCCGGACTGAACACCGGGGAGCTGTTTTTT | CASGPGLNTGELFF
TRBJ1-5 | TRBV12-3/TRBV12-4 | NA | 12 | NA | TGTGCCAGCAGTTGGGCCAATCAGCCCCAGCATTTT | CASSWANQPQHF
TRBJ2-2 | TRBV24-1 | NA | 12 | NA | TGTGCCACCAGCACGAACACCGGGGAGCTGTTTTTT | CATSTNTGELFF
TRBJ1-4 | TRBV5-1 | NA | 15 | TRBD1 | TGCGCCAGCAGCTCAACGCCCCAGGGGGGTGAAAAACTGTTTTTT | CASSSTPQGGEKLFF
TRBJ2-1 | TRBV5-1 | NA | 15 | TRBD1 | TGCGCCAGCAGCCCCGGACAGGGCGCCTACAATGAGCAGTTCTTC | CASSPGQGAYNEQFF
TRBJ1-6 | TRBV6-1 | NA | 16 | TRBD1 | TGTGCCAGCAGTGAAGCCGGAGGACAGGGGTATTCACCCCTCCACTTT | CASSEAGGQGYSPLHF
TRBJ1-1 | TRBV5-1 | few | 14 | TRBD1 | TGCGCCAGCAGCTTGCAGGGGGCGAACACTGAAGCTTTCTTT | CASSLQGANTEAFF
TRBJ1-5 | TRBV2 | NA | 14 | TRBD1 | TGTGCCAGCAGTGAGGGACAGGAGGGTCAGCCCCAGCATTTT | CASSEGQEGQPQHF
TRBJ1-5 | TRBV11-2 | once | 14 | NA | TGTGCCAGCAGCGTAGGTCAGGGAGGTCAGCCCCAGCATTTT | CASSVGQGGQPQHF
TRBJ1-1 | TRBV3-1/TRBV3-2 | NA | 13 | NA | TGTGCCAGCAGCCAAGCCGGGGACACTGAAGCTTTCTTT | CASSQAGDTEAFF
TRBJ1-1 | TRBV10-3 | many | 16 | NA | TGTGCCATCGGGGGCGGTGGAGGCCGGTTCAACACTGAAGCTTTCTTT | CAIGGGGGRFNTEAFF
TRBJ1-4 | TRBV28 | NA | 16 | TRBD1 | TGTGCCAGCAGGCCTCACCCCAGGGGGACTAATGAAAAACTGTTTTTT | CASRPHPRGTNEKLFF
TRBJ1-2 | TRBV19 | many | 15 | NA | TGTGCCAGTAGGGCCCATGAAGGGGTGAACTATGGCTACACCTTC | CASRAHEGVNYGYTF
TRBJ1-5 | TRBV2 | NA | 15 | NA | TGTGCCAGCAGCCGAGAGGGGGTAGTCAATCAGCCCCAGCATTTT | CASSREGVVNQPQHF
TRBJ2-5 | TRBV19 | NA | 15 | TRBD2 | TGTGCCAGTAGTAGGTGGGGCGGGGGGGCCGAGACCCAGTACTTC | CASSRWGGGAETQYF
TRBJ1-4 | TRBV5-4 | NA | 16 | NA | TGTGCCAGCAGCTTGCAGGGGCCCAGGACTAATGAAAAACTGTTTTTT | CASSLQGPRTNEKLFF